Below, one T cell receptor (beta chain) is given with its context. The sample originates from a study of cytomegalovirus exposure and HLA in healthy donors. Use of 60 Vbeta and 13 Jbeta primers characterized the PCR. TCRdb's table, derived via immunoSEQ multiplex PCR, lists solely in-frame clones and lacks some. The table records roughly 200,000 clones, about 89% of them present only once. V trimming: 2 bases; J trimming: 4 bases; junction bases outside the gene matches: 11. From germline, CDR1 is SGDLS and CDR2 YYNGEE. The CDR3 contains 17 residues. The J gene is TRBJ2-1, the V gene TRBV9, with TRBD1 identical over 8 bases. The sequence was obtained from a man under 40 in good health and CMV-seronegative. The sample was PBMCs. CDR3 nucleotide sequence: TGTGCCAGCAGCGTCTCTACCCAGGGGGCGAGGTACAATGAGCAGTTCTTC. It encodes CASSVSTQGARYNEQFF.